This T cell receptor (beta chain) emerged from a study of T-cell memory formation after mild COVID-19 (dated by TCRdb to 2020 to 2023). General notes on the study: Most TCR sequence clusters were specific to one of the two donors. Two young, previously healthy adult volunteers, one female and one male, were included in the cohort. In a couple of donors, T-cell clones that expanded and contracted after mild COVID-19 were tracked by sequencing TCRalpha and TCRbeta repertoires over time. Beyond this particular receptor, the publication reports: SARS-CoV-2 specificity was not confirmed for the second-wave clones peaking on day 37. Some responding clones were detected in pre-infection memory, suggesting pre-existing cross-reactive memory T cells joined the SARS-CoV-2 response. Only two mild cases were covered by the study, and larger cohorts that include severe cases with pre-infection samples were considered necessary. Clones that contracted from day 15 to 85 showed balanced CD4/CD8 phenotypes, whereas a second wave of clones that expanded from day 15 to 37 leaned towards CD4+. Contracting CD4+ clones were located mainly in the CM and EM memory subsets, whereas CD8+ clones were found to be enriched in EMRA.

Ficoll-Paque density gradient centrifugation was used to isolate PBMCs. Reads for this sample came from an Illumina NovaSeq 6000. Using 5'RACE with constant-segment primers, TCRalpha and TCRbeta cDNA libraries were constructed, with sample barcodes and unique molecular identifiers added in the process. Trizol reagent was used to extract RNA from every sample. Libraries were amplified in two PCR steps, with a second sample barcode and Illumina TruSeq adapters added in the second step. Libraries were sequenced on an Illumina NovaSeq with 2 x 150 bp paired-end reads. Concerning the study's data processing: The reads were demultiplexed and collapsed into UMI-guided consensus sequences using migec v1.2.7. With mixcr v2.1.11, UMI consensuses were aligned to TRA and TRB V and J templates and assembled into clonotypes. Expanded or contracted clonotypes were those called significant by both edgeR and NoisET, with noise models trained on biological replicates. edgeR calls used a false discovery rate-adjusted p below 0.01 and a log2 fold-change threshold of 1. As an exploratory analysis of dynamics, PCA with hierarchical clustering was applied to max-normalized trajectories of the 1000 most abundant clonotypes. Each responding clone was given a CD4 or CD8 phenotype based on the CD4+ and CD8+ repertoires, which had been sequenced separately. Clones were called with MiXCR by TCRdb after fastp trimmed the public reads at Q25, and only in-frame beta chains were retained. Rows with a matching CDR3 protein are joined into one entry that keeps the most common DNA and genes. None of the V and J calls come from the authors' own analysis; TCRdb made them. This sample comprises roughly 400,000 distinct CDR3 sequences, roughly 15% of them detected only once. The top ten clones comprise roughly a fifth of the sample.

A word on this clonotype: Its antigen remains unidentified. Base quality data are lacking; no much larger clone is found one base away.

Material: PBMCs or a T cell subset sorted from them (not recorded which). The sequence was collected from a man between 18 and 29 years old who had mild COVID-19 (a few samples of this study predate the infection). The sample titles of this study are shuffled in the database, so cell type and time point are left out; the donor was told from shared clones.

The CDR3: CSVVGRLAKNIQYF. Here is the DNA: TGCAGCGTTGTCGGAAGGCTAGCCAAAAACATTCAGTACTTC. The chain is assembled from TRBV29-1 and TRBJ2-4, with no reliable assignment of the D segment. The CDR3 measures 14 amino acids from cysteine to phenylalanine. Only the CDR3 region is kept as DNA, spanning 42 bases read in frame from base 1. V and J are truncated by 4 bases and 0 bases respectively, leaving an intervening sequence of 10 bases. The germline V gene sets CDR1 to SQVTM and CDR2 to ANQGSEA.